The 17 T cell receptor beta chains below were found in one sample sequenced in a study of blood T cell repertoires in COVID-19. Assay used: immunoSEQ multiplex PCR; TCRdb lists only in-frame clones, some missing. Of about 300,000 clones listed, roughly 90% are singletons. Sequencing was done on a sample of peripheral blood. These receptors all stem from a young woman with COVID-19, enrolled during active disease.

In its sample, this clone was seen once. The V and J genes are TRBV30 and TRBJ2-5; maybe TRBD2 (7 bases). CDR1 GTSNPN and CDR2 SVGIG come from the germline V gene (reference sequence). The CDR3 totals 13 residues. V was trimmed by 4 bases and J by 5 bases, leaving 14 bases between them. The CDR3 loop is CAWTGGGGETQYF. CDR3 in DNA: TGTGCCTGGACTGGGGGGGGCGGTGAGACCCAGTACTTC.

This rearrangement joins TRBV12-5 to TRBJ1-2, with a possible D match to TRBD1 (5 bases). CDR1 and CDR2 (germline): LGHNT, FRNRAP. The V gene lost 6 bases and the J gene lost 4 bases, with 18 bases spanning the gap. The CDR3 is 15 residues long. In DNA, the CDR3 is TGTGCTAGTGGCCTCCTGGGGCAGACGTTCTATGGCTACACCTTC. Translating it yields CASGLLGQTFYGYTF.

V and J are TRBV3-1 (or the pseudogene TRBV3-2) and TRBJ1-1; D unclear. The germline V and J ends were trimmed by 1 base and 4 bases, with 10 bases remaining between them. This CDR3 has 14 residues. Germline V gives CDR1 LGHDT, CDR2 YNNKEL (reference sequence). The CDR3 DNA reads as TGTGCCAGCAGCCAAGCAGAGGTGGTCACTGAAGCTTTCTTT. It specifies CASSQAEVVTEAFF.

CDR3 in amino acids: CASRQDRDHGYTF. For the CDR3, the DNA is TGTGCCAGCAGACAGGACAGGGACCATGGCTACACCTTC. The chain has TRBV2 and TRBJ1-2, with 8 bases matching TRBD1. The CDR3 extends over 13 amino acids. J gave up 6 bases and V 6 bases, and 6 bases lay outside the gene matches. Looked up from germline, CDR1 is SNHLY and CDR2 is FYNNEI.

This sequence joins TRBV5-6 and TRBJ2-4, with D maybe TRBD2 (5 bases). Per germline, CDR1 SGHDT and CDR2 YYEEEE. Deletions cut 1 base from V and 5 bases from J, with 10 bases between. CDR3 length: 14 residues. CDR3 loop: CASSLYGLENIQYF. DNA for the CDR3: TGTGCCAGCAGCTTGTACGGACTTGAAAACATTCAGTACTTC.

The chain combines TRBV12-3 or TRBV12-4 with TRBJ2-5, with a possible D match to TRBD2 (5 bases). V was clipped by 5 bases and J by 4 bases, with 8 bases between them. CDR3 length: 12 residues. Here the CDR3 DNA reads TGTGCCAGCAGTCGGGGTGTAGAGACCCAGTACTTC. Residues: CASSRGVETQYF.

The table lists this clone with many counts. J is TRBJ1-1 and V is TRBV5-1; D is undetermined. The CDR3 contains 13 residues. V lost 5 bases and J lost 4, with 12 bases in between. Germline assignment: CDR1 SGHRS and CDR2 YFSETQ. The CDR3 loop is CASSPSWATEAFF. In DNA form, the CDR3 reads TGCGCCAGCAGTCCTTCGTGGGCCACTGAAGCTTTCTTT.

The chain joins TRBV28 to TRBJ2-1; D is possibly TRBD2 (5 bases). This CDR3 has 14 residues. CDR1 is MDHEN and CDR2 is SYDVKM in the germline V gene. Trimming removed 2 bases from V and 8 bases from J, with 13 bases in between. CDR3 in amino acids: CASSLPPSRYEQFF. As DNA, the CDR3 is TGTGCCAGCAGTTTACCGCCTAGCCGGTATGAGCAGTTCTTC.

This clone was seen a single time. The V gene is TRBV7-9, the J gene TRBJ1-4; D is uncertain. Between the trimmed V and J ends, which lost 10 bases and 8 bases, there was a span of 14 bases. Per the germline V gene, CDR1 is SEHNR and CDR2 is FQNEAQ (reference sequence). This CDR3 is 12 amino acids long. The CDR3 DNA reads as TGTGCCACCTCCAGTTCAGCGGAAAAACTGTTTTTT. Its protein is CATSSSAEKLFF.

V usage is TRBV18 and J usage is TRBJ2-7, with TRBD1 as a possible D gene (5 bases). The V gene lost 5 bases and the J gene lost 6 bases, with 14 bases spanning the gap. Germline CDR1 reads KGHSH; CDR2 reads LQKENI. This CDR3 contains 13 residues. The CDR3 DNA is TGTGCCAGCTCAAACACACAGGTATCCGAGCAGTACGTC. Residues: CASSNTQVSEQYV.

Written as DNA, the CDR3 is TGTGCCAGCAGCGTAGGGGGGCTCCGCCTGTACAATGAGCAGTTCTTC. Translated, it gives CASSVGGLRLYNEQFF. The J gene is TRBJ2-1, the V gene TRBV9; maybe TRBD1 (6 bases). Per germline, CDR1 SGDLS and CDR2 YYNGEE. V was cut by 0 bases and J by 4 bases, with 14 bases left in between. The CDR3 sequence is 16 residues long. Looking up the rest from reference TRBV9 and TRBJ2-1 gives the full variable domain: DSGVTQTPKHLITATGQRVTLRCSPRSGDLSVYWYQQSLDQGLQFLIQYYNGEERAKGNILERFSAQQFPDLHSELNLSSLELGDSALYFCASSVGGLRLYNEQFFGPGTRLTVL.

The chain employs TRBV24-1 and TRBJ2-2, with 7 bases lining up with TRBD1. Per the germline V gene, CDR1 is KGHDR and CDR2 is SFDVKD. After removal of 7 bases from V and 0 bases from J, the junction contained 10 bases not matched to a gene. The CDR3 runs to 17 residues. CDR3 amino acids: CATSRSRGFANTGELFF. In DNA form, the CDR3 reads TGTGCCACCAGCAGAAGCAGGGGGTTCGCGAACACCGGGGAGCTGTTTTTT.

This chain connects TRBV3-1 (or the pseudogene TRBV3-2) to TRBJ1-3; D is unresolved. The CDR3 runs to 17 residues. The germline V gene has CDR1 LGHDT and CDR2 YNNKEL (reference sequence). V lost 1 base, J lost 0 bases, and 13 bases lay in between. CDR3 sequence: CASSQVELLNSGNTIYF. CDR3 nucleotide sequence: TGTGCCAGCAGCCAAGTGGAGCTTCTCAACTCTGGAAACACCATATATTTT.

The rearrangement joins TRBV19 to TRBJ1-5; 7 bases map to TRBD1. Germline CDR1 reads LNHDA; CDR2 reads SQIVND (reference sequence). This CDR3 region has 15 residues. V lost 2 bases to trimming and J lost 0 bases; unmatched junction nucleotides: 1. This CDR3 is CASSIWDSSNQPQHF. The CDR3 bases are TGTGCCAGTAGTATATGGGACAGTAGCAATCAGCCCCAGCATTTT.

The rearrangement links TRBV6-5 to TRBJ1-5; 7 bases are a match to TRBD1. From germline, CDR1 is MNHEY and CDR2 SVGAGI. The CDR3 sequence is 15 residues long. V gave up 6 bases and J gave up 0 bases; unmatched junction bases: 5. In nucleotides, the CDR3 is TGTGCCAGCAGAAGGGACAGAACTAGCAATCAGCCCCAGCATTTT. Translation: CASRRDRTSNQPQHF.

This clone was found once. The J gene is TRBJ1-1, the V gene TRBV27, with a weak D call TRBD1 (6 bases). CDR1 and CDR2 from the germline V gene are MNHEY and SMNVEV (reference sequence). CDR3 length: 12 amino acids. V lost 6 bases and J lost 5, with 10 bases in between. CDR3 protein: CASRKGGTEAFF. The DNA of the CDR3 is TGTGCCAGCAGGAAAGGGGGAACTGAAGCTTTCTTT.

This rearrangement joins TRBV3-1 (or the pseudogene TRBV3-2) to TRBJ1-2; unclear D gene. V was clipped by 5 bases and J by 13 bases, with 8 bases between them. This CDR3 contains 9 residues. Germline V gene data show CDR1 as LGHDT and CDR2 as YNNKEL (reference sequence). In DNA, the CDR3 is TGTGCCAGCAGCGTCCGTATCACCTTC. It codes for CASSVRITF.